Presented here are 14 T cell receptor beta chains from one specimen sequenced in a study of cytomegalovirus exposure and HLA in healthy donors. Data came from immunoSEQ multiplex PCR; TCRdb stores just in-frame clones and leaves some out. Here the sample spans some 170,000 clones, 86% being singletons. The material sequenced was PBMCs. Receptors originate from a man younger than 40 in good health and CMV-seropositive.

The chain joins TRBV2 to TRBJ2-7, with D possibly matching TRBD2 (5 bases). V lost 5 bases, J lost 6 bases, and 17 bases lay in between. The CDR3 has 14 amino acids. The V gene's germline CDR1 is SNHLY and CDR2 FYNNEI. The CDR3 DNA is TGTGCCAGCAGTCCTCTGACTACATCGATCGAGCAGTACTTC. This translates into CASSPLTTSIEQYF.

The chain uses TRBV28 and TRBJ2-7; TRBD2 aligns across 13 bases. Per germline, CDR1 MDHEN and CDR2 SYDVKM. The ends lost 6 bases at V and 3 bases at J; junction bases unmatched: 5. This CDR3 is built from 15 residues. This CDR3 is CASSSGTSGNYEQYF. The CDR3, as DNA: TGTGCCAGCAGCTCAGGGACTAGCGGGAACTACGAGCAGTACTTC.

The chain has TRBV2 and TRBJ2-2, with D possibly matching TRBD1 (5 bases). The CDR3 spans 16 residues. V lost 2 bases and J lost 7, with 17 bases in between. Germline CDR1 reads SNHLY; CDR2 reads FYNNEI. The DNA of the CDR3 is TGTGCCAGCAGTGAACGTGGGGCGGATGTAATCGGGGAGCTGTTTTTT. Translation gives CASSERGADVIGELFF.

The genes are TRBV6-5 and TRBJ1-5; unclear D gene. The V end was cut by 4 bases, the J end by 0 bases, with 4 bases between. CDR1 and CDR2 (germline): MNHEY, SVGAGI. The CDR3 has 13 amino acids. CDR3 residues: CASSFDSNQPQHF. In nucleotides, the CDR3 is TGTGCCAGCAGTTTCGATAGCAATCAGCCCCAGCATTTT.

The chain is built from TRBV6-5 and TRBJ2-2; the D gene is possibly TRBD2 (6 bases). The germline gives CDR1 MNHEY, CDR2 SVGAGI. V lost 6 bases, J lost 5 bases, and 10 bases lay in between. The CDR3 extends over 13 amino acids. The CDR3 here is CASSLGGTGELFF. As DNA, the CDR3 is TGTGCCAGCAGCCTCGGGGGAACCGGGGAGCTGTTTTTT.

In its sample, this clone was seen once. The chain links TRBV29-1 to TRBJ1-2; D is possibly TRBD1 (5 bases). The germline CDR1 and CDR2 sequences are SQVTM and ANQGSEA. This CDR3 has 12 residues. Trimming stripped 6 bases from V and 4 bases from J, with 12 bases between. In DNA form, the CDR3 reads TGCAGCGTCCGACTAGGGGCCTATGGCTACACCTTC. This codes for CSVRLGAYGYTF.

A remark on this clone: A read error may produce the germline difference seen at one junction end. This chain joins TRBV10-3 and TRBJ2-5, with 8 bases identical to TRBD2. This CDR3 has 13 amino acids. Germline assignment: CDR1 ENHRY and CDR2 SYGVKD. The CDR3: CAITERERETQYF. The CDR3 coding sequence is TGTGCCATCACTGAGCGGGAGAGGGAGACCCAGTACTTC.

The chain uses TRBV11-2 and TRBJ1-1; D gene unclear. The V end was cut by 0 bases, the J end by 4 bases, with 6 bases between. Germline CDR1 is SGHAT and CDR2 is FQNNGV. The CDR3 is 13 amino acids. DNA for the CDR3: TGTGCCAGCAGCTTAGATTTGAGCACTGAAGCTTTCTTT. Protein product: CASSLDLSTEAFF. The entire variable domain, with the rest obtained from reference TRBV11-2 and TRBJ1-1, is as follows: EAGVAQSPRYKIIEKRQSVAFWCNPISGHATLYWYQQILGQGPKLLIQFQNNGVVDDSQLPKDRFSAERLKGVDSTLKIQPAKLEDSAVYLCASSLDLSTEAFFGQGTRLTVV.

V gene TRBV4-3 combines with J gene TRBJ1-5, with unresolved D. The ends were cut back, 4 bases at V and 5 bases at J, with 12 bases in the middle. The CDR3 has 14 amino acids. CDR1 and CDR2 from the germline V gene are LGHNA and YSLEER. CDR3 region: CASSLYKYHQPQHF. The CDR3 DNA follows: TGCGCCAGCAGCCTCTACAAGTACCATCAGCCCCAGCATTTT.

This chain connects TRBV7-9 to TRBJ2-4; D might be TRBD1 or TRBD2, each matching 6 bases. The germline gives CDR1 SEHNR, CDR2 FQNEAQ (reference sequence). This CDR3 contains 16 residues. The V end was cut by 1 base, the J end by 7 bases, with 17 bases between. The CDR3 region is CASSLDEGGRVNIQYF. The CDR3 DNA is TGTGCCAGCAGCTTAGATGAAGGGGGGAGAGTGAACATTCAGTACTTC.

The chain has TRBV5-1 and TRBJ2-3, with 8 bases identical to TRBD2. This CDR3 contains 15 residues. Germline V gene lookup returns CDR1 SGHRS and CDR2 YFSETQ. J was trimmed by 3 bases and V by 0 bases; bases with no gene match: 3. CDR3 loop: CASSLETGGTDTQYF. CDR3 DNA sequence: TGCGCCAGCAGCTTGGAGACGGGAGGGACAGATACGCAGTATTTT.

This sequence joins TRBV7-2 and TRBJ2-5, with D hard to call. Trimming left V 0 bases short and J 1 base short, with 9 bases between. This CDR3 region has 15 residues. Germline-derived CDR1 and CDR2 are SGHTA and FQGNSA. The CDR3 DNA follows: TGTGCCAGCAGCTTAGCATCAAGGATCCAAGAGACCCAGTACTTC. It specifies CASSLASRIQETQYF.

The V and J genes are TRBV27 and TRBJ2-7; no reliable D call. This CDR3 contains 14 residues. Germline V gives CDR1 MNHEY, CDR2 SMNVEV (reference sequence). V lost 2 bases, J lost 0 bases, and 8 bases lay in between. The CDR3 loop reads CASSLQAYSYEQYF. CDR3 DNA: TGTGCCAGCAGTTTACAAGCTTACTCCTACGAGCAGTACTTC.

The rearrangement uses TRBV5-1 and TRBJ2-7, with 13 nucleotides matching TRBD2. The V gene's germline CDR1 is SGHRS and CDR2 YFSETQ. This CDR3 region has 16 residues. Trimming removed 0 bases from V and 6 bases from J; junction bases left unmatched: 6. The CDR3 is CASSLGTSGRAAEQYF. In DNA form, the CDR3 reads TGCGCCAGCAGCTTGGGCACTAGCGGGAGGGCGGCCGAGCAGTACTTC.